What follows describes a single TCR beta chain. The antigen it recognizes is unknown. The record has no base qualities; no much larger clone is one base away. The data were taken from a study of blood T cell repertoires in COVID-19 (dated by TCRdb to the early 2020s). For the wider study: Collaborator samples came from the United States, Italy and Spain and covered acute and convalescent phases of COVID-19. Subjects who had been exposed to COVID-19, were actively infected with it, or had recovered from it provided the deeply sampled blood TCRbeta repertoires that made up the dataset. Where available, HLA class I and class II types were taken from metadata supplied by the sample provider and were not determined by assay-based typing. The samples were drawn from two sources: the first 160 participants of the ongoing ImmuneRACE study, and 1,000 to 1,500 subjects contributed by 6 global collaborators. A freely available public database, intended as a resource for researchers studying the immune response to SARS-CoV-2, is where the repertoires were released. The prospective study material was composed of cDNA or gDNA derived from T cells, B-cell-depleted T cells, or PBMCs. Sample metadata almost always included a de-identified subject ID, COVID-19 status, age in years and sex.

Results the study describes overall, beyond this receptor: The quantity of clinical and demographic metadata differed by source and by participant and was supplied without curation.

TCRbeta CDR3 regions were amplified from genomic DNA using the immunoSEQ Assay, a bias-controlled multiplex PCR. The original methods were these. The number of nucleated cells in each sample was estimated by amplification of reference gene primers within the assay. Sequence reads were collapsed and filtered to measure the absolute abundance of every unique TCRbeta CDR3 rearrangement. For each sample, productive Simpson clonality was calculated by taking the square root of Simpson's diversity index across productive rearrangements. The clones in this table, taken by TCRdb from immuneACCESS, are in-frame only. Not every clone is retained; where verified, under half of the shortfall comes from an unresolved V gene, and the cause of the rest is unknown. D and trimming were read from the DNA, whereas the V and J calls and clone size are those reported in that table. In all, the sample holds about 480,000 clones, and roughly 89% of those were seen once. The ten top clones hold about 1% of the sample.

One collaborating source in Seattle enrolled patients during active infection and followed them longitudinally through the course of disease. The collaborating institutions used their own protocols to collect whole blood in K2EDTA tubes. Collaborator samples were shipped for TCRbeta analysis as frozen whole blood, isolated PBMCs, or DNA extracted from either sample type. Trimmed from V: 0 bases; trimmed from J: 5 bases; junction bases lacking a gene match: 9. The CDR3 goes from the cysteine to the phenylalanine over 16 residues. Just the 48-base CDR3 DNA is kept, in frame starting at base 1. According to the germline V gene, CDR1 reads MNHEY and CDR2 reads SVGAGI.

This sequence uses TRBV6-5 and TRBJ1-2; 7 of the junction bases match TRBD1. Source material: peripheral blood. This receptor was identified in a young man with COVID-19, enrolled during active disease. The DNA reads TGTGCCAGCAGTTACTCGATTCCCAGGGGGGATTATGGCTACACCTTC. Translated, this gives CASSYSIPRGDYGYTF.